This T cell receptor (beta chain) derives from a study of T cell repertoires in cytomegalovirus infection. Overall study: In the study, CMV epitopes included recently identified HLA-C-restricted and well-studied HLA-B-restricted ones. Both CMV infection and a matching HLA type were indicated by public TCR beta signatures. Study results and limitations: Of the TCR beta families, the public ones yielded a cumulative frequency that identified carriers of CMV plus the relevant HLA. CMV-specific TCR beta clonotypes restricted by HLA-C dominated the ex vivo response.

TCRdb called the reads again in MiXCR, with one record for every CDR3 protein. The profile shows roughly 730,000 distinct CDR3 sequences, 33% of them singletons. This clonotype was seen more than once but under ten times. Its antigen is still unknown. Germline assignment: CDR1 SGHTA and CDR2 FQGTGA. V lost 4 bases to trimming and J lost 7 bases, with 10 bases between them. This CDR3 contains 12 residues. The chain has TRBV7-3 and TRBJ1-2; unclear D gene. The sample in question was cultured PBMCs, obtained from culture after CMV antigen stimulation. The receptor's source is a human donor in good health (CMV status not recorded). Some clones in this sample may be carry-over from other donors' samples. CDR3 amino acids: CASSYWAGGYTF. The CDR3 bases are TGTGCCAGCAGCTACTGGGCGGGTGGCTACACCTTC.